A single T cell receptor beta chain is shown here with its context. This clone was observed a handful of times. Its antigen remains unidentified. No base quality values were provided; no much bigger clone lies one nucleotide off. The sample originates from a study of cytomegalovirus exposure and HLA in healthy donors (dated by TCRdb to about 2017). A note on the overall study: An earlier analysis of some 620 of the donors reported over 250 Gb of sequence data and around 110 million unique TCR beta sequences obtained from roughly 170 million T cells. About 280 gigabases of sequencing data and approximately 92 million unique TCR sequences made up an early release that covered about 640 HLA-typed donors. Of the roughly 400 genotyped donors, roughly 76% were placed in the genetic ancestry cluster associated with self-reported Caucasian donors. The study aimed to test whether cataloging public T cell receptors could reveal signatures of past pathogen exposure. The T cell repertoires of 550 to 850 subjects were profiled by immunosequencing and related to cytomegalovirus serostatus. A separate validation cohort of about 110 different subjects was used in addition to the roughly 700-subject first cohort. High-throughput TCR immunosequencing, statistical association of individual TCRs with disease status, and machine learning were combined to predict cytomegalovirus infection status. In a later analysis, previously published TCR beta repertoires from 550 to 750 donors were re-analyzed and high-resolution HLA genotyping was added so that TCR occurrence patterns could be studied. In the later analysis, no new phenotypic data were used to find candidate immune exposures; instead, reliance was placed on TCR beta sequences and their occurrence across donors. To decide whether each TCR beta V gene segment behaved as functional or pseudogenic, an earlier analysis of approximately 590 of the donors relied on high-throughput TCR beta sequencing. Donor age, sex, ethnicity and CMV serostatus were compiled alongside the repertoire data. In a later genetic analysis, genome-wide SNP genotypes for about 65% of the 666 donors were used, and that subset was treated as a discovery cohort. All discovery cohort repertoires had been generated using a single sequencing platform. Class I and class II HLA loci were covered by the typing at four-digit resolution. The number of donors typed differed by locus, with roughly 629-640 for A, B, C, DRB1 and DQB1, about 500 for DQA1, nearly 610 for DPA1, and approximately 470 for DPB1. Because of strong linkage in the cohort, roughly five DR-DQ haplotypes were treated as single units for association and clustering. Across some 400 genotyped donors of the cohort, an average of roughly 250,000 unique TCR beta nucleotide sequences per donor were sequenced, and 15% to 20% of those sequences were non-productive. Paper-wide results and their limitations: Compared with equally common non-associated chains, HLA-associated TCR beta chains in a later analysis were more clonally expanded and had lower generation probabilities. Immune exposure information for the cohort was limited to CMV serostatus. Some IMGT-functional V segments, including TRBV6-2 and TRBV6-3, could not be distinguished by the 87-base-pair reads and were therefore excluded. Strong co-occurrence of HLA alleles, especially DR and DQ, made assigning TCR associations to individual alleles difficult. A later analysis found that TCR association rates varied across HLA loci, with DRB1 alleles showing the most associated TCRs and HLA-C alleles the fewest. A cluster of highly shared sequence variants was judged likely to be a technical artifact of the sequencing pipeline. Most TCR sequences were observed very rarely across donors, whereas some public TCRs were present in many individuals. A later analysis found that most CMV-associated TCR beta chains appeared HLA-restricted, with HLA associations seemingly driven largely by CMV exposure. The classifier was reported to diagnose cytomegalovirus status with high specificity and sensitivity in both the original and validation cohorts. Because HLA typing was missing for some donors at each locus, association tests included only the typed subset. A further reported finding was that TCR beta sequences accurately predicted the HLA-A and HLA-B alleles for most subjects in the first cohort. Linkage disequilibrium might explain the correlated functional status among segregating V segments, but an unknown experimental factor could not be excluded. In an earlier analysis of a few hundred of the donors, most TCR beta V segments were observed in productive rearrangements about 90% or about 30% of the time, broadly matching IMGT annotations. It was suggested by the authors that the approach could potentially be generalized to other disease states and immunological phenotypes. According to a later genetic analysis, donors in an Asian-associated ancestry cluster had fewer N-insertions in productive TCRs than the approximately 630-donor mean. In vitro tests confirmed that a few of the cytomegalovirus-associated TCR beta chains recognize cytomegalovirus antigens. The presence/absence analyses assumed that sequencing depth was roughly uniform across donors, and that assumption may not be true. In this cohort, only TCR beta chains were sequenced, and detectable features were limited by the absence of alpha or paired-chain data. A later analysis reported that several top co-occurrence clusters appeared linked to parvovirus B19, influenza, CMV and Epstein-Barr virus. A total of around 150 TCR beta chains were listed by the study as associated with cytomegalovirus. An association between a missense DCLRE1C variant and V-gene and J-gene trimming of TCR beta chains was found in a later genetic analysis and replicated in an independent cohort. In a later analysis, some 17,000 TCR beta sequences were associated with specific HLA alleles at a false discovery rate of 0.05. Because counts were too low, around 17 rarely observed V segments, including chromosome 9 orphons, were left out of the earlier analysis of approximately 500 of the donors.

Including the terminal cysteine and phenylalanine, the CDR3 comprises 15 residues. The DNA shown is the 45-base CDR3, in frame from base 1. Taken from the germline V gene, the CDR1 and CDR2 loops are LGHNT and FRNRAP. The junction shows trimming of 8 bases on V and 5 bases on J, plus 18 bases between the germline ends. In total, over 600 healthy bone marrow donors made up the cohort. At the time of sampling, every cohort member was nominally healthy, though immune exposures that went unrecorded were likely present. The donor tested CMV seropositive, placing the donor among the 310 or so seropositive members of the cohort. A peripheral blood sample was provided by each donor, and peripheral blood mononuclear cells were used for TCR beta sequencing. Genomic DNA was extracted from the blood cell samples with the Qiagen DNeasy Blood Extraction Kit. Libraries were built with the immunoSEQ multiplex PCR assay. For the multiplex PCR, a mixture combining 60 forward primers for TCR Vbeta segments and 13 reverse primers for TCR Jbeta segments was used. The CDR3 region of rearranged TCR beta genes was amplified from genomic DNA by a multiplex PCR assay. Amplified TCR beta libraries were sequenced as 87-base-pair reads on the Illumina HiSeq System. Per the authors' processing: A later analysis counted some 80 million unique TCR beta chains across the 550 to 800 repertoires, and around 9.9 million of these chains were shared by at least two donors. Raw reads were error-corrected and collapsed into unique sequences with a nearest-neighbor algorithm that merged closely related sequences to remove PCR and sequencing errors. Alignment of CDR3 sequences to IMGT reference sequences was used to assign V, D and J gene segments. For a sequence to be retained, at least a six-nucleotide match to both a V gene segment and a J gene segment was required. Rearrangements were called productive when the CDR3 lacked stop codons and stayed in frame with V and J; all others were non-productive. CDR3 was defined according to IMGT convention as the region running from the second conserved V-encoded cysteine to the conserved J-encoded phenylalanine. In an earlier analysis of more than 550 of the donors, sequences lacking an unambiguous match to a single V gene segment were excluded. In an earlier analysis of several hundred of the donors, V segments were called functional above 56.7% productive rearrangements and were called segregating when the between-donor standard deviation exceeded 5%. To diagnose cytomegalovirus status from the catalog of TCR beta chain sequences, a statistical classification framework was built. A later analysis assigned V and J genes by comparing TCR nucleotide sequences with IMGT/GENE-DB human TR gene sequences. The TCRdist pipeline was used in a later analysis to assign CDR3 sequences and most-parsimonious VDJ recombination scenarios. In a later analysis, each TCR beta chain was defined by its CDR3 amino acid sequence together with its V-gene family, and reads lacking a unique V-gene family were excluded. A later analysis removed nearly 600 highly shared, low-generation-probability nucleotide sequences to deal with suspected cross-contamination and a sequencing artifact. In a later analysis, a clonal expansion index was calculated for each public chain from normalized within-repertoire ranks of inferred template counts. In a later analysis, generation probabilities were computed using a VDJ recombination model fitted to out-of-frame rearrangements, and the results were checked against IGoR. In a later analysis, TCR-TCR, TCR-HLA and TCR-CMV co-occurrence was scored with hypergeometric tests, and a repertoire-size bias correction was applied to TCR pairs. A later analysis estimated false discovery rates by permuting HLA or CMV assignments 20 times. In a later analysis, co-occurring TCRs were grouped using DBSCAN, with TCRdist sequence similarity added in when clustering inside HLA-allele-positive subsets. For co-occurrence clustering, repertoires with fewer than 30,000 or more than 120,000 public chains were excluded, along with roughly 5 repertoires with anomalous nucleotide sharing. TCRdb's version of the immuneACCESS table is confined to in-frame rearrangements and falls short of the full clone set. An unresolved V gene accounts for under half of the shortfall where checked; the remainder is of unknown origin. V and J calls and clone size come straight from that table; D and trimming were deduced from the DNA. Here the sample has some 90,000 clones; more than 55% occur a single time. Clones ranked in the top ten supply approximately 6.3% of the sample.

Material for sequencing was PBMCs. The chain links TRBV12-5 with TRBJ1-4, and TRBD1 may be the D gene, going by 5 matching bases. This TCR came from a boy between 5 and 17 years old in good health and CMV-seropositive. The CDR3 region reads CASRSTRGANEKLFF. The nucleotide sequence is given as TGTGCTAGTCGCTCGACAAGGGGCGCCAATGAAAAACTGTTTTTT.